This T cell receptor beta chain was sequenced for a study of shared clonotypes between healthy human individuals. Study overall: A couple of female and a few male donors aged 18 to 49 were enrolled. Whole-study results and caveats: Exclusively blood specimens were collected; tissue repertoires likely differ.

Each sample came from a Caucasian adult donor living in Nashville, Tennessee. Turning to this clone: The target antigen is unknown.

Data came from immunoSEQ multiplex PCR; TCRdb stores just in-frame clones and leaves some out. Of about 670,000 clones detected, around 72% appear once; the ten largest clones hold approximately 1.8%. CDR1 MGHRA and CDR2 YSYEKL come from the germline V gene. The CDR3 contains 13 residues. With 4 bases removed from V and 2 bases from J, the gap between germline ends came to 8 bases. This chain links TRBV4-1 with TRBJ2-5, with a weak D call TRBD1 (5 bases). The receptor was isolated from a woman in her twenties or thirties in good health. The source material was memory CD4+ T cells sorted from blood. The subset here: CD45RA-negative fraction. The DNA of the CDR3 is TGCGCCAGCAGCCGCACAGGACAAGAGACCCAGTACTTC. This encodes CASSRTGQETQYF.